The T cell receptor beta chain described here comes from a study of resident and recirculating memory T cells in vitiligo. Study details: Samples were epidermis from two lesional and two nonlesional sites, plus PBMCs. Whole-study findings and limits: Non-conserved TCRs across sites and patients suggested distinct clones per lesion.

Concerning this clone itself: Its antigen is still unknown.

V shed 8 bases, J shed 4 bases, and the junction held 5 bases outside the gene matches. Per germline, CDR1 SEHNR and CDR2 FQNEAQ (reference sequence). The CDR3 contains 12 residues. Profiled with immunoSEQ multiplex PCR; TCRdb holds only in-frame clones, not every one. The sample records 39,000 or so clones, 92% being singletons. This receptor was taken from a male donor with vitiligo. The chain has TRBV7-9 and TRBJ2-7, with 7 bases fitting TRBD1. Specimen: blood. DNA for the CDR3: TGTGCCAGCGGGGGACAGAATTACGAGCAGTACTTC. It is translated as CASGGQNYEQYF.